This is a list of T cell receptor beta chains from one sample in a study of T cells in tuberculosis. Data came from immunoSEQ multiplex PCR; TCRdb stores just in-frame clones and leaves some out. The sample has tens of thousands of clones; around 85% are singletons. Sequenced here: PBMCs, sampled at tuberculosis diagnosis. The receptors stem from an adult with tuberculosis. Both conserved end residues are part of each CDR3. A D gene is named only where the DNA matches it firmly. Expanded clones get a size class; other rows say once, few or many, or leave the size out.

>few|TRBD1|TRBJ1-4|TRBV30
CAWGQATNEKLFF
TGTGCCTGGGGACAGGCAACTAATGAAAAACTGTTTTTT
>.|.|TRBJ2-7|TRBV11-2
CASSSSVVLYEQYF
TGTGCCAGCAGCAGCTCCGTGGTACTCTACGAGCAGTACTTC
>.|TRBD1|TRBJ1-6|TRBV30
CAWSVDRVNNSPLHF
TGTGCCTGGAGTGTCGACAGGGTCAACAATTCACCCCTCCACTTT
>few|.|TRBJ2-7|TRBV7-8
CASSLVSGPDEQYF
TGTGCCAGCAGCTTAGTCAGCGGTCCGGACGAGCAGTACTTC
>.|TRBD1|TRBJ1-5|TRBV28
CASSSRQGIGGNQPQHF
TGTGCCAGCAGTTCCCGACAGGGAATAGGAGGCAATCAGCCCCAGCATTTT
>.|TRBD1|TRBJ1-1|TRBV28
CASSAGTGRAEAFF
TGTGCCAGCAGTGCCGGGACAGGGCGAGCCGAAGCTTTCTTT
>.|.|TRBJ2-2|TRBV7-7
CASSLGTPNTGELFF
TGTGCCAGCAGCCTAGGGACACCGAACACCGGGGAGCTGTTTTTT
>.|.|TRBJ1-1|TRBV28
CASSLGTSEAFF
TGTGCCAGCAGTTTAGGGACATCTGAAGCTTTCTTT
>.|.|TRBJ2-5|TRBV7-9
CASSFWQDQETQYF
TGTGCCAGCAGCTTTTGGCAGGACCAAGAGACCCAGTACTTC
>.|TRBD1|TRBJ1-3|TRBV14
CASSQDRGLGDTIYF
TGTGCCAGCAGCCAAGACAGGGGGCTCGGAGACACCATATATTTT
>.|TRBD1|TRBJ1-1|TRBV6-1
CASSEAEQGSEAFF
TGTGCCAGCAGTGAAGCTGAACAGGGGTCTGAAGCTTTCTTT
>.|.|TRBJ1-1|TRBV6-6
CASSSLGRGDEAFF
TGTGCCAGCAGTTCCCTCGGCAGGGGTGATGAAGCTTTCTTT
>.|TRBD2|TRBJ2-1|TRBV2
CASRSGGIYNEQFF
TGTGCCAGCAGAAGCGGGGGGATCTACAATGAGCAGTTCTTC
>.|TRBD2|TRBJ2-1|TRBV7-2
CASSAGLAGANNEQFF
TGTGCCAGCAGCGCAGGACTAGCGGGGGCCAACAATGAGCAGTTCTTC
>.|.|TRBJ2-1|TRBV19
CASSRTTPNEQFF
TGTGCCAGTAGTAGGACTACTCCCAATGAGCAGTTCTTC
>.|.|TRBJ2-1|TRBV7-2
CASSLSGVPDNEQFF
TGTGCCAGCAGCTTATCAGGGGTGCCGGACAATGAGCAGTTCTTC
>.|TRBD1|TRBJ1-2|TRBV6-1
CASNSGQGGGYTF
TGTGCCAGCAATTCCGGACAGGGGGGAGGCTACACCTTC
>once|.|TRBJ2-3|TRBV6-1
CASSVLDTQYF
TGTGCCAGCAGTGTTCTGGATACGCAGTATTTT
>.|.|TRBJ1-2|TRBV7-2
CASSLGAGYGYTF
TGTGCCAGCAGCTTAGGGGCAGGGTACGGCTACACCTTC
>.|TRBD1|TRBJ2-4|TRBV13
CASSLLTRGQRSKSRENIQYF
TGTGCCAGCAGCCTCTTGACAAGGGGGCAACGAAGTAAGTCGCGAGAAAACATTCAGTACTTC
>.|TRBD1|TRBJ1-1|TRBV25-1
CASSGDRRLNTEAFF
TGTGCCAGCAGTGGGGACAGGCGACTGAACACTGAAGCTTTCTTT
>.|TRBD2|TRBJ2-1|TRBV15
CATSREGETSGYNEQFF
TGTGCCACCAGCAGAGAAGGGGAGACTAGCGGTTACAATGAGCAGTTCTTC
>.|TRBD1|TRBJ2-3|TRBV19
CASSRRTGGYSDTQYF
TGTGCCAGTAGTCGCCGGACAGGGGGCTACTCGGATACGCAGTATTTT
>.|TRBD1|TRBJ1-2|TRBV7-9
CASSLVTGARYYGYTF
TGTGCCAGCAGCTTAGTGACAGGGGCCAGGTACTATGGCTACACCTTC
>.|TRBD1|TRBJ1-1|TRBV10-1
CASSEEGTGGSEAFF
TGCGCCAGCAGTGAGGAGGGGACAGGGGGCTCTGAAGCTTTCTTT
>.|.|TRBJ2-5|TRBV7-9
CASSPRWAGETQYF
TGTGCCAGCAGCCCCCGATGGGCGGGAGAGACCCAGTACTTC
>.|TRBD1|TRBJ2-7|TRBV19
CASSIRTGGAYEQYF
TGTGCCAGTAGTATTCGGACAGGGGGCGCGTACGAGCAGTACTTC
>few|TRBD1|TRBJ1-5|TRBV7-2
CASSWTGGSNQPQHF
TGTGCCAGCAGTTGGACAGGGGGAAGCAATCAGCCCCAGCATTTT
>once|.|TRBJ2-7|TRBV13
CASSLAGRSYEQYF
TGTGCCAGCAGCTTAGCAGGGAGGTCTTACGAGCAGTACTTC
>once|.|TRBJ1-1|TRBV11-2
CASSPRWTEANTEAFF
TGTGCCAGCAGCCCCCGATGGACGGAGGCGAACACTGAAGCTTTCTTT
>.|.|TRBJ1-2|TRBV5-4
CASSSKTVLYGYTF
TGTGCCAGCAGCTCTAAGACAGTGCTCTATGGCTACACCTTC
>.|.|TRBJ2-3|TRBV25-1
CASTRGTDTQYF
TGTGCCAGCACCCGGGGGACAGATACGCAGTATTTT
>.|TRBD1|TRBJ2-7|TRBV12-5
CASASDRESYEQYF
TGTGCTAGTGCTTCCGACAGGGAGAGCTACGAGCAGTACTTC
>.|TRBD1|TRBJ1-2|TRBV19
CASSMGQGARGYTF
TGTGCCAGTAGTATGGGACAGGGGGCAAGGGGCTACACCTTC
>.|.|TRBJ1-5|TRBV7-9
CASSLGFGSQPQHF
TGTGCCAGCAGCTTAGGTTTCGGGAGTCAGCCCCAGCATTTT
>.|TRBD2|TRBJ2-1|TRBV18
CASSPLAGENEQFF
TGTGCCAGCTCACCACTGGCGGGAGAGAATGAGCAGTTCTTC